This record covers a single TCR beta chain. What it binds is unknown. Generated by immunoSEQ multiplex PCR, the TCRdb table keeps only in-frame clones and is missing some. This sample yields roughly 4,700 clones, of which about 70% are seen a single time; 11% belongs to the top ten. Patients had resection in Japan or China between about 2014 and 2017. This record comes from a study of immune evolution from preneoplasia to lung adenocarcinoma. Study-wide results and caveats: T cell clonality was higher in KRAS-mutant than EGFR-mutant or wild-type nodules. Normal lung had highest clonality; later lesions appeared denser, more diverse. Normal lung had the highest top T cell clone frequencies.

The sample taken for sequencing was FFPE minimally invasive lung adenocarcinoma tissue. The sequence derives from a person between 60 and 79 years old with lung adenocarcinoma.

The CDR3 sequence is CASSLVGGRSPGELFF. The CDR3 bases are TGTGCCAGCAGCTTAGTCGGGGGCAGATCTCCCGGGGAGCTGTTTTTT. J is TRBJ2-2 and V is TRBV11-3; D may be TRBD1 or TRBD2 (6 bases each). The CDR3 sequence is 16 residues long. The V and J ends lost 1 base and 6 bases respectively, with 15 bases between them. Germline loops: CDR1 SGHNT, CDR2 YENEEA.